Below are 29 T cell receptor beta chains sequenced from a single sample in a study of cytomegalovirus exposure and HLA in healthy donors. The PCR contained 60 Vbeta and 13 Jbeta primers. The table came from immunoSEQ multiplex PCR; TCRdb's copy has only in-frame clones and leaves some out. The sample shows under 200,000 clones, and less than 6.5% sits with its ten largest clones. Source material: PBMCs. The receptors come from a man in his thirties or forties in good health and CMV-seronegative.

The chain has TRBV14 and TRBJ1-1, with D unclear. The germline CDR1 and CDR2 sequences are SGHDN and FVKESK. Trimming shortened V by 5 bases and J by 1 base, and 14 bases separated the two germline ends. CDR3 length: 15 residues. The DNA of the CDR3 is TGTGCCAGCAGCTTAGGCATGGCTAGGAACACTGAAGCTTTCTTT. Translation gives CASSLGMARNTEAFF.

The chain has TRBV11-3 and TRBJ2-1; 10 bases line up with TRBD1. The CDR3 totals 16 residues. Germline-derived CDR1 and CDR2 are SGHNT and YENEEA. With V trimmed by 4 bases and J by 7 bases, 10 bases remained unmatched. CDR3 DNA: TGTGCCAGCAGCTACGAGGGGACAGGGGAATATAATGAGCAGTTCTTC. The encoded protein is CASSYEGTGEYNEQFF. Complete variable domain (other parts from reference TRBV11-3 and TRBJ2-1): EAGVVQSPRYKIIEKKQPVAFWCNPISGHNTLYWYLQNLGQGPELLIRYENEEAVDDSQLPKDRFSAERLKGVDSTLKIQPAELGDSAVYLCASSYEGTGEYNEQFFGPGTRLTVL.

The chain employs TRBV4-3 and TRBJ1-2, with 8 bases matching TRBD1. J gave up 9 bases and V 4 bases, and 10 bases lay outside the gene matches. Germline V gene sequence: CDR1 LGHNA, CDR2 YSLEER. The CDR3 has 14 amino acids. The CDR3 bases are TGCGCCAGCAGCCTAGGACAGGGAGTTACTCGCTACACCTTC. As protein: CASSLGQGVTRYTF.

Remarks on this clone: Other nucleotide sequences in the sample specify the same CDR3. V and J are TRBV7-2 and TRBJ2-2, with 7 bases that match TRBD1. In germline, CDR1 is SGHTA, CDR2 FQGNSA. V shed 5 bases, J shed 5 bases, and the junction held 11 bases outside the gene matches. CDR3 length: 16 amino acids. The CDR3 DNA is TGTGCCAGCAGCCGACAGGGTTTACCCCAGACCGGGGAGCTGTTTTTT. Its translation is CASSRQGLPQTGELFF.

The chain links TRBV7-2 to TRBJ2-5, with a tentative D call TRBD2 (6 bases). Between the trimmed V and J ends, which lost 5 bases and 2 bases, there was a span of 12 bases. This CDR3 has 14 amino acids. From germline, CDR1 is SGHTA and CDR2 FQGNSA. CDR3: CASSVGGVQETQYF. CDR3 DNA sequence: TGTGCCAGCAGCGTGGGGGGAGTACAAGAGACCCAGTACTTC.

As regards this clone: This same CDR3 is encoded by further DNA sequences in the sample. This rearrangement joins TRBV30 to TRBJ2-3; D gene ambiguous. V was cut by 1 base and J by 4 bases, with 3 bases left in between. CDR1 and CDR2 from the germline V gene are GTSNPN and SVGIG (reference sequence). This CDR3 contains 11 residues. The chain's CDR3 is CAWSAADTQYF. The CDR3 DNA is TGTGCCTGGAGTGCGGCAGATACGCAGTATTTT.

The chain uses TRBV19 and TRBJ1-5; 7 bases match TRBD1. V was pared by 5 bases and J by 5 bases, with 3 bases of the junction left unmatched. The CDR3 runs to 13 residues. Per germline, CDR1 LNHDA and CDR2 SQIVND (reference sequence). CDR3 region: CASSSQGDQPQHF. The CDR3 DNA follows: TGTGCCAGTAGTTCCCAGGGGGATCAGCCCCAGCATTTT.

DNA of the CDR3: TGTGCCAGCAGGGCCGGGACTAGCGGGAATTTTGGTACAGATACGCAGTATTTT. Translation: CASRAGTSGNFGTDTQYF. The rearrangement joins TRBV5-4 to TRBJ2-3; 13 nucleotides agree with TRBD2. Germline V gives CDR1 SGHNT, CDR2 YYREEE (reference sequence). V was pared by 5 bases and J by 3 bases, with 12 bases of the junction left unmatched. The CDR3 has 18 residues.

The chain links TRBV5-1 to TRBJ1-1; TRBD1 agrees at 9 bases. CDR1 is SGHRS, CDR2 YFSETQ, per germline. The CDR3 loop spans 15 amino acids. The J segment lost 3 bases and the V segment lost 4 bases, leaving 7 bases of the junction unmatched. The CDR3 sequence is CASSIQGARDTEAFF. The CDR3 DNA follows: TGCGCCAGCAGCATACAGGGGGCTCGGGACACTGAAGCTTTCTTT.

The genes are TRBV5-1 and TRBJ1-4; D possibly corresponds to TRBD1 (5 bases). The CDR3 runs to 16 residues. Germline V gives CDR1 SGHRS, CDR2 YFSETQ. V was shortened by 0 bases and J by 4 bases, with 13 bases between the two germline ends. This CDR3 is CASSLASGIINEKLFF. In DNA, the CDR3 is TGCGCCAGCAGCTTGGCTTCAGGGATTATTAATGAAAAACTGTTTTTT. The full variable domain, in which reference TRBV5-1 and TRBJ1-4 provide the parts outside the CDR3, is KAGVTQTPRYLIKTRGQQVTLSCSPISGHRSVSWYQQTPGQGLQFLFEYFSETQRNKGNFPGRFSGRQFSNSRSEMNVSTLELGDSALYLCASSLASGIINEKLFFGSGTQLSVL.

The V call is TRBV6-1, the J call TRBJ2-7; the match to TRBD1 covers 11 bases. Germline V gene sequence: CDR1 MNHNS, CDR2 SASEGT. The V gene end was trimmed by 4 bases and the J gene end by 6 bases; junction bases not matched to a gene: 2. This CDR3 spans 13 amino acids. The CDR3, as DNA: TGTGCCAGCAGTGCCGGGACAGGGGGCGAGCAGTACTTC. Amino acid sequence: CASSAGTGGEQYF.

As DNA, the CDR3 is TGCAGCGTTCAGCCAGGGGGCTTTGGAAACACCATATATTTT. Translation gives CSVQPGGFGNTIYF. The rearrangement links TRBV29-1 to TRBJ1-3, with 8 nucleotides matching TRBD1. Germline CDR1 is SQVTM and CDR2 is ANQGSEA. CDR3 length: 14 residues. With 5 bases clipped from V and 3 bases from J, the junction kept 6 bases outside the gene matches.

V is TRBV6-5 and J is TRBJ1-2; 10 bases map to TRBD1. Trimming took 11 bases from V and 7 from J; bases not matched to a gene: 13. In germline, CDR1 is MNHEY, CDR2 SVGAGI. The CDR3 totals 14 residues. The CDR3 DNA follows: TGTGCCGCTACCGGGACAGGGGTGTTGGCTGGCTACACCTTC. Protein product: CAATGTGVLAGYTF.

This chain links TRBV12-5 with TRBJ2-1, with 10 positions matching TRBD1. Germline loops: CDR1 LGHNT, CDR2 FRNRAP. The V segment lost 6 bases and the J segment 2 bases; nucleotides outside the gene matches: 4. The CDR3 is 15 amino acids. The CDR3 sequence: CASGHGQGAYNEQFF. The CDR3 region has the DNA TGTGCTAGTGGGCACGGACAGGGGGCCTACAATGAGCAGTTCTTC.

The chain employs TRBV19 and TRBJ2-3; TRBD2 matches 9 bases. Per the germline V gene, CDR1 is LNHDA and CDR2 is SQIVND (reference sequence). The CDR3 is 15 residues long. The V and J ends lost 3 bases and 4 bases, in that order; junction bases with no gene match: 5. The CDR3 coding sequence is TGTGCCAGTAGTATTATTAGCGGGGGAGCAGATACGCAGTATTTT. Residues: CASSIISGGADTQYF.

V and J are TRBV6-5 and TRBJ2-7; D may be TRBD1 (6 bases). V gave up 7 bases and J gave up 3 bases, with 19 bases separating them. Germline lookup yields CDR1 MNHEY and CDR2 SVGAGI. This CDR3 spans 15 amino acids. The CDR3 sequence is CASTRPGQPFYEQYF. The CDR3 DNA sequence: TGTGCCAGCACAAGACCCGGACAGCCCTTCTACGAGCAGTACTTC.

CDR3 residues: CASSYTGQGDYGYTF. The CDR3, as DNA: TGTGCCAGCAGTTATACCGGACAGGGAGACTATGGCTACACCTTC. The chain uses TRBV6-6 and TRBJ1-2, with 8 bases that match TRBD1. V gave up 3 bases and J gave up 3 bases; unmatched junction bases: 6. Germline-derived CDR1 and CDR2 are MNHNY and SVGAGI (reference sequence). CDR3 length: 15 residues.

The V and J genes are TRBV7-2 and TRBJ1-1; tentative D call: TRBD1 (6 bases). The CDR3 has 15 amino acids. Per germline, CDR1 SGHTA and CDR2 FQGNSA. The V gene lost 5 bases and the J gene lost 3 bases, with 16 bases spanning the gap. In nucleotides, the CDR3 is TGTGCCAGCAGCGAGCAGGGGCGTGAGGACACTGAAGCTTTCTTT. Amino acid sequence: CASSEQGREDTEAFF.

The DNA for the CDR3 is TGTGCCAGCAGTGAACGGTCGGGGGACAGACGAAAACTGTTTTTT. Its protein is CASSERSGDRRKLFF. The chain links TRBV6-1 to TRBJ1-4; 7 positions agree with TRBD1. Germline assignment: CDR1 MNHNS and CDR2 SASEGT. Unmatched junction bases numbered 10, after V lost 2 bases and J lost 10 bases. The CDR3 runs 15 residues.

V and J are TRBV30 and TRBJ2-5, with 10 bases that match TRBD1. Germline values: CDR1 GTSNPN, CDR2 SVGIG (reference sequence). This CDR3 has 16 residues. With V trimmed by 2 bases and J by 3 bases, 9 bases remained unmatched. The DNA of the CDR3 is TGTGCCTGGAGTCCCCCGCCGACAGGGGGCGAAGAGACCCAGTACTTC. Its protein product is CAWSPPPTGGEETQYF.

The chain carries TRBV28 and TRBJ1-4; D is possibly TRBD1 (6 bases). The germline V and J ends were trimmed by 4 bases and 5 bases, with 14 bases remaining between them. The CDR3 loop spans 15 amino acids. Looked up from germline, CDR1 is MDHEN and CDR2 is SYDVKM. CDR3 DNA: TGTGCCAGCAGTTCCATGGGGACACAGAATGAAAAACTGTTTTTT. Translated, it gives CASSSMGTQNEKLFF.

The chain has TRBV14 and TRBJ2-7; 8 nucleotides agree with TRBD1. V dropped 4 bases and J dropped 4; count of bases not matched to a gene: 12. This CDR3 has 16 residues. Germline assignment: CDR1 SGHDN and CDR2 FVKESK. The CDR3 coding sequence is TGTGCCAGCAGCCCACGGCCGGGACAGGCAAAATACGAGCAGTACTTC. Translated, it gives CASSPRPGQAKYEQYF.

The J gene is TRBJ2-1, the V gene TRBV9; 8 positions match TRBD1. The CDR3 consists of 17 residues. The germline V gene encodes CDR1 SGDLS and CDR2 YYNGEE. Unmatched junction bases numbered 6, after V lost 1 base and J lost 0 bases. The CDR3 loop is CASSVSGGASSYNEQFF. Here the CDR3 DNA reads TGTGCCAGCAGCGTATCAGGGGGCGCGTCCTCCTACAATGAGCAGTTCTTC. The full variable domain, its missing parts supplied by reference TRBV9 and TRBJ2-1, is DSGVTQTPKHLITATGQRVTLRCSPRSGDLSVYWYQQSLDQGLQFLIQYYNGEERAKGNILERFSAQQFPDLHSELNLSSLELGDSALYFCASSVSGGASSYNEQFFGPGTRLTVL.

The CDR3 region has the DNA TGTGCCAGCAGTGACTCGGGGTTAAAGACCCAGTACTTC. It codes for CASSDSGLKTQYF. The rearrangement links TRBV6-1 to TRBJ2-5; weak D call: TRBD2 (5 bases). Germline V gives CDR1 MNHNS, CDR2 SASEGT. Between the trimmed V and J ends, which lost 3 bases and 6 bases, there was a span of 11 bases. The CDR3 loop spans 13 amino acids.

The V and J genes are TRBV28 and TRBJ1-5; a weak D match, TRBD1 (6 bases). V was shortened by 5 bases and J by 4 bases, with 15 bases between the two germline ends. The CDR3 loop spans 15 amino acids. CDR1 and CDR2 from the germline V gene are MDHEN and SYDVKM. Here the CDR3 DNA reads TGTGCCAGCAGTAGCCGGGACACATTAAATCAGCCCCAGCATTTT. This codes for CASSSRDTLNQPQHF.

This chain joins TRBV7-8 and TRBJ1-2; D not certain. Germline CDR1 reads SGHVS; CDR2 reads FQNEAQ. This CDR3 is built from 15 residues. The V end was cut by 2 bases, the J end by 8 bases, with 18 bases between. The CDR3 here is CASSLSGSIFQGYTF. The CDR3 region has the DNA TGTGCCAGCAGCTTAAGCGGTTCGATATTTCAAGGCTACACCTTC. Filled out from reference TRBV7-8 and TRBJ1-2, the complete variable domain reads GAGVSQSPRYKVAKRGQDVALRCDPISGHVSLFWYQQALGQGPEFLTYFQNEAQLDKSGLPSDRFFAERPEGSVSTLKIQRTQQEDSAVYLCASSLSGSIFQGYTFGSGTRLTVV.

The V gene is TRBV28, the J gene TRBJ1-4; D might be TRBD1 (5 bases). Germline values: CDR1 MDHEN, CDR2 SYDVKM. This CDR3 spans 14 amino acids. Trimming pared 6 bases from V and 8 bases from J, leaving 16 bases between. CDR3 protein: CASSPGGGIEKLFF. The DNA for the CDR3 is TGTGCCAGCAGCCCTGGGGGAGGGATAGAAAAACTGTTTTTT.

The gene calls are TRBV13 and TRBJ2-1, with D possibly matching TRBD1 (5 bases). The CDR3 extends over 14 amino acids. The V end lost 2 bases, the J end lost 1 base, and 6 bases lay between the germline ends. Germline CDR1 reads PRHDT; CDR2 reads FYEKMQ (reference sequence). The CDR3, as DNA: TGTGCCAGCAGCTTAAGACAGTCCTACAATGAGCAGTTCTTC. Translating it yields CASSLRQSYNEQFF.

The CDR3 protein is CSVQGTNEKLFF. CDR3 sequence (DNA): TGCAGCGTACAGGGAACTAATGAAAAACTGTTTTTT. The chain carries TRBV29-1 and TRBJ1-4, with a possible D match to TRBD1 (6 bases). Germline CDR1 reads SQVTM; CDR2 reads ANQGSEA. The CDR3 runs 12 residues. Trimming removed 6 bases from V and 1 base from J, with 6 bases in between. Supplemented by reference TRBV29-1 and TRBJ1-4, the full variable domain reads SAVISQKPSRDICQRGTSLTIQCQVDSQVTMMFWYRQQPGQSLTLIATANQGSEATYESGFVIDKFPISRPNLTFSTLTVSNMSPEDSSIYLCSVQGTNEKLFFGSGTQLSVL.